The entry below gives a single T cell receptor (beta chain) sequence along with its context. PCR amplification relied on 60 Vbeta primers (plus 13 Jbeta primers). TCRdb keeps only in-frame clones here, not all; method: immunoSEQ multiplex PCR. The data show just over 150,000 clones, roughly 78% seen once. This sample was taken from a study of cytomegalovirus exposure and HLA in healthy donors. The CDR3 consists of 12 residues. Trimming took 5 bases from V and 0 from J, leaving 8 bases between them. Germline V gene data show CDR1 as GTSNPN and CDR2 as SVGIG (reference sequence). The rearrangement joins TRBV30 to TRBJ2-7; possibly TRBD1 for D (6 bases). The clonotype comes from a man between 40 and 49 years old in good health and CMV-seropositive. What was sequenced was PBMCs. The CDR3 nucleotides read TGTGCCTGGGGCAGGGGCTCCTACGAGCAGTACTTC. It is translated as CAWGRGSYEQYF.